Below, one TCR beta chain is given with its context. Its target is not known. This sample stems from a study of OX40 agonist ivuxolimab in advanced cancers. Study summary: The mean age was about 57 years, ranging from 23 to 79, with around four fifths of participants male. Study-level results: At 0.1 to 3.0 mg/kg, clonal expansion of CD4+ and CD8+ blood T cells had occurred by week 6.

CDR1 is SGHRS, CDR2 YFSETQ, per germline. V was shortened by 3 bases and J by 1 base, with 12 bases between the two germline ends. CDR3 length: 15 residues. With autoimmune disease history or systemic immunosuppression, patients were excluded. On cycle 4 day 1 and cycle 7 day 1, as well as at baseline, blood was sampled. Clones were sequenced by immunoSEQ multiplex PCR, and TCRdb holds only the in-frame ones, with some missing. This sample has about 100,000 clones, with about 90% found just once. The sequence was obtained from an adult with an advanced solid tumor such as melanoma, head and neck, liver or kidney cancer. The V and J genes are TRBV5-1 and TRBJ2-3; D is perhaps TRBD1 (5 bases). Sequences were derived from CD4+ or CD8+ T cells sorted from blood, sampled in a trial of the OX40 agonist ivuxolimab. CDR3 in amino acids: CASSSGAARTDTQYF. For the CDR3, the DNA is TGCGCCAGCAGCTCTGGGGCAGCCCGCACAGATACGCAGTATTTT. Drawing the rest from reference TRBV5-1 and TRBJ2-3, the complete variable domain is KAGVTQTPRYLIKTRGQQVTLSCSPISGHRSVSWYQQTPGQGLQFLFEYFSETQRNKGNFPGRFSGRQFSNSRSEMNVSTLELGDSALYLCASSSGAARTDTQYFGPGTRLTVL.